This T cell receptor beta chain was sequenced for a study of OX40 agonist ivuxolimab in advanced cancers. TCRdb's copy holds only in-frame clones and misses some; the assay was immunoSEQ multiplex PCR. The sample carries roughly 55,000 clones, 80% recorded once. General observations from the study: Relative to CD4+, CD8+ T cells held more expanded clones on average. With doses of 0.1 to 3.0 mg/kg, CD4+ and CD8+ blood T cells had undergone clonal expansion by week 6.

On this clone itself: No antigen is known for it.

This CDR3 region has 15 residues. J was trimmed by 8 bases and V by 3 bases; bases with no gene match: 11. CDR1 SQVTM and CDR2 ANQGSEA come from the germline V gene. The sample in question was CD4+ or CD8+ T cells sorted from blood, obtained in a trial of the OX40 agonist ivuxolimab. This chain joins TRBV29-1 and TRBJ1-4, with 8 bases matching TRBD1. The sequence derives from an adult with an advanced solid tumor such as melanoma, head and neck, liver or kidney cancer. The CDR3 DNA reads TGCAGCGTTGAGTTACTACAGGGGGAGACGGAAAAACTGTTTTTT. Its translation: CSVELLQGETEKLFF.